One T cell receptor beta chain is described in this entry. Its antigen is currently unknown. This entry comes from a study of cytomegalovirus exposure and HLA in healthy donors. Primers included in the PCR were 60 Vbeta and 13 Jbeta primers. Assay: immunoSEQ multiplex PCR; the TCRdb copy retains only in-frame clones and omits some. This repertoire shows 150,000 to 200,000 clones, about four fifths found once; its top ten account for 7% to 9.5%. CDR1 is LNHDA and CDR2 is SQIVND in the germline V gene (reference sequence). Trimming removed 5 bases at V and 0 bases at J, with 13 bases between. There are 16 residues in the CDR3. Overall study results and limits: Some TCR beta chains (164 of them) were listed as cytomegalovirus-associated.

This rearrangement joins TRBV19 to TRBJ2-2; D might be TRBD1 (5 bases). The receptor's source is a male donor in good health and CMV-seropositive. The sample was PBMCs. CDR3 DNA: TGTGCCAGTAGTTGGGGCGGCACTCCGAACACCGGGGAGCTGTTTTTT. This codes for CASSWGGTPNTGELFF.